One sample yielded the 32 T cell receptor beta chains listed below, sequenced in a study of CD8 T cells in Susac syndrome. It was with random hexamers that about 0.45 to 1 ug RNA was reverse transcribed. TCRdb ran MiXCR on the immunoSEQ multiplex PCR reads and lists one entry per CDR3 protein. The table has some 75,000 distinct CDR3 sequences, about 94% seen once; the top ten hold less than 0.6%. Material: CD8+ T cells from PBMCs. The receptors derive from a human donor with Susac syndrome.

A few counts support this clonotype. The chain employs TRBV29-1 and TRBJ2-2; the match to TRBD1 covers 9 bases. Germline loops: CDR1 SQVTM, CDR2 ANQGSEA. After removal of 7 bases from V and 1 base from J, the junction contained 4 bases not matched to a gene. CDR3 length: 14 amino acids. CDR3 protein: CSAGTGLNTGELFF. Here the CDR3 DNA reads TGCAGCGCAGGGACAGGGCTGAACACCGGGGAGCTGTTTTTT.

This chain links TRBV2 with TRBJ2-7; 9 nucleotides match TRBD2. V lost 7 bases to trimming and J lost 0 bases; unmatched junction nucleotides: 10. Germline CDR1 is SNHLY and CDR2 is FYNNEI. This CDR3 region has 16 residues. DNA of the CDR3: TGTGCCAGCAACCTTATAGCGGGAGTCAGCTCCTACGAGCAGTACTTC. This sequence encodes CASNLIAGVSSYEQYF.

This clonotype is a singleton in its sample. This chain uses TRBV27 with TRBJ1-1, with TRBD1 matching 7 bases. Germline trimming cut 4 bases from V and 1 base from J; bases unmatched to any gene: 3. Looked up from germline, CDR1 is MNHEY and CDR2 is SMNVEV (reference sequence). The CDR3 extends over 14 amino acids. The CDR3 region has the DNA TGTGCCAGCAGTTCCAGGGGGAAGAACACTGAAGCTTTCTTT. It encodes CASSSRGKNTEAFF.

As DNA, the CDR3 is TGTGCCAGCAGTTCGGGGGTCCCGAACTATGGCTACACCTTC. This codes for CASSSGVPNYGYTF. The rearrangement joins TRBV27 to TRBJ1-2; D is perhaps TRBD1 (5 bases). The CDR3 has 14 residues. V lost 4 bases to trimming and J lost 2 bases, with 11 bases between them. Looked up from germline, CDR1 is MNHEY and CDR2 is SMNVEV (reference sequence).

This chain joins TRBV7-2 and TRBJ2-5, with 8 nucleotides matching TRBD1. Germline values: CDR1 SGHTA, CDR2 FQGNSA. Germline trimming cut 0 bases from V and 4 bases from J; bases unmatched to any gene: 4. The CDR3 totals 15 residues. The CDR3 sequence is CASSLALTGGETQYF. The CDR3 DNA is TGTGCCAGCAGCTTAGCTCTAACAGGGGGAGAGACCCAGTACTTC.

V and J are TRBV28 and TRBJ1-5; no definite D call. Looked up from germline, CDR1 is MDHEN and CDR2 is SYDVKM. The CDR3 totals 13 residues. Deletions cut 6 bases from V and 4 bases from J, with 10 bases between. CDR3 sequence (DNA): TGTGCCAGCAGCTACCCCGGGAATCAGCCCCAGCATTTT. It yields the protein CASSYPGNQPQHF. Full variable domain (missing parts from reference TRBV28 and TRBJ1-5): DVKVTQSSRYLVKRTGEKVFLECVQDMDHENMFWYRQDPGLGLRLIYFSYDVKMKEKGDIPEGYSVSREKKERFSLILESASTNQTSMYLCASSYPGNQPQHFGDGTRLSIL.

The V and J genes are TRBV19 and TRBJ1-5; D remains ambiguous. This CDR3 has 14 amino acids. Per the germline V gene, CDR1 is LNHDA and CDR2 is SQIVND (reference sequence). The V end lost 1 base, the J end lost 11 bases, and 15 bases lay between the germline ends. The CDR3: CASSIGQGLSAQHF. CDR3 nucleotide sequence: TGTGCCAGTAGTATAGGACAAGGATTATCAGCCCAGCATTTT.

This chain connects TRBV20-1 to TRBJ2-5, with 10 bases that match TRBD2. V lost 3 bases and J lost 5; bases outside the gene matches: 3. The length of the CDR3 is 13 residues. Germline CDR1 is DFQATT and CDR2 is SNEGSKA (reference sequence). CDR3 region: CSARASGGETQYF. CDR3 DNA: TGCAGTGCTAGGGCTAGCGGGGGTGAGACCCAGTACTTC.

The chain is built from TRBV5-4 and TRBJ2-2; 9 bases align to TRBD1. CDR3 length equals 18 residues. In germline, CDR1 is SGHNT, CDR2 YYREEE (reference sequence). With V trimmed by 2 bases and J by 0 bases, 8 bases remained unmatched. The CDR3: CASSFIQGAHSNTGELFF. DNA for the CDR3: TGTGCCAGCAGCTTCATACAGGGGGCGCATTCGAACACCGGGGAGCTGTTTTTT.

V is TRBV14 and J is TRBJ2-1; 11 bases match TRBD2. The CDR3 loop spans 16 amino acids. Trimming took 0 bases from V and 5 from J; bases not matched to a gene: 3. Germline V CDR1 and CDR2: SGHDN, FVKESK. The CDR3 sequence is CASSQDRLAGNNEQFF. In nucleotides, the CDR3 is TGTGCCAGCAGCCAAGATAGACTAGCGGGGAACAATGAGCAGTTCTTC.

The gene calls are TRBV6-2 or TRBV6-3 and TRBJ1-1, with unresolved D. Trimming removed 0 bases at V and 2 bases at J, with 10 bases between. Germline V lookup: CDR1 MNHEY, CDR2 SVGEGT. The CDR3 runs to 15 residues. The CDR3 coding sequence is TGTGCCAGCAGTTACTCGCTCGGTTATAACACTGAAGCTTTCTTT. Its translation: CASSYSLGYNTEAFF.

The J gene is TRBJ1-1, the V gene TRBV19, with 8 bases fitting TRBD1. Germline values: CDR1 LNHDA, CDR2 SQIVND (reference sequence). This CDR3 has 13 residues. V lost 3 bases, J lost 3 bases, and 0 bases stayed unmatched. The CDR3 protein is CASSIRGHTEAFF. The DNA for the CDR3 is TGTGCCAGTAGTATCAGGGGGCACACTGAAGCTTTCTTT.

CDR3 loop: CASSVGPNSGNTIYF. The CDR3 DNA reads TGTGCCAGCAGCGTTGGGCCGAACTCTGGAAACACCATATATTTT. The V call is TRBV9, the J call TRBJ1-3; D uncertain. This CDR3 is 15 amino acids long. CDR1 is SGDLS and CDR2 is YYNGEE in the germline V gene. V lost 2 bases and J lost 0, with 9 bases in between.

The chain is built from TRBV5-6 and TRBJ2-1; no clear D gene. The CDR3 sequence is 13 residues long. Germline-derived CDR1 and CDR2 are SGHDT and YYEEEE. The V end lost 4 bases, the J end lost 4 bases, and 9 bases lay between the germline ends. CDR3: CASSPPLYNEQFF. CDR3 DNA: TGTGCCAGCAGCCCACCCCTTTACAATGAGCAGTTCTTC.

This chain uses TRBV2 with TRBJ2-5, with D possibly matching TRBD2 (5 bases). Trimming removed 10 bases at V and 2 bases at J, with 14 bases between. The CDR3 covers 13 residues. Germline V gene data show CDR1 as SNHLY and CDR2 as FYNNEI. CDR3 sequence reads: CATELGWQETQYF. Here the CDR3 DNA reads TGTGCCACCGAACTAGGTTGGCAAGAGACCCAGTACTTC.

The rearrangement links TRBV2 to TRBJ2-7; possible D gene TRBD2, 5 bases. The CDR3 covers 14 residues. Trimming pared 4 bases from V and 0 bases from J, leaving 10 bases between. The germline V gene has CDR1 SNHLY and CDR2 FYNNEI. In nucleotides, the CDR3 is TGTGCCAGCAGTGGGAGCGGCTACTCCTACGAGCAGTACTTC. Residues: CASSGSGYSYEQYF. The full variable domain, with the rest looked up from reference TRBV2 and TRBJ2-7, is EPEVTQTPSHQVTQMGQEVILRCVPISNHLYFYWYRQILGQKVEFLVSFYNNEISEKSEIFDDQFSVERPDGSNFTLKIRSTKLEDSAMYFCASSGSGYSYEQYFGPGTRLTVT.

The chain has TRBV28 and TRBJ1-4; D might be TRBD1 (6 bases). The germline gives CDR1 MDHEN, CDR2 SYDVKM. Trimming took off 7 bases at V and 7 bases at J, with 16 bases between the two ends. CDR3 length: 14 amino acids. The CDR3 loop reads CASTPGGGSEKLFF. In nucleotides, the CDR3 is TGTGCCAGCACCCCGGGAGGGGGGAGTGAAAAACTGTTTTTT.

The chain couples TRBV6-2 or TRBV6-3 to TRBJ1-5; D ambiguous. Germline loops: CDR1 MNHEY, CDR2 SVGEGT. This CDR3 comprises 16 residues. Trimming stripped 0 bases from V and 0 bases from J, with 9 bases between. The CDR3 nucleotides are TGTGCCAGCAGTTACTCCCGGGTTGATAGCAATCAGCCCCAGCATTTT. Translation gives CASSYSRVDSNQPQHF.

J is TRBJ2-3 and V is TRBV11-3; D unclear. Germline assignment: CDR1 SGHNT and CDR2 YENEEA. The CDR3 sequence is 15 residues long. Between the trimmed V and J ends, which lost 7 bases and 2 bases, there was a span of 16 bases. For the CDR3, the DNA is TGTGCCAGCACCCGACCCGGTGGCCTCACAGATACGCAGTATTTT. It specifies CASTRPGGLTDTQYF.

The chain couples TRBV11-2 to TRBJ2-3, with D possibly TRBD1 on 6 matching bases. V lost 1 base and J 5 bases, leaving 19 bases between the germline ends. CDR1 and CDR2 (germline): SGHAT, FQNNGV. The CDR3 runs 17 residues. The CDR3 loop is CASSLAGTLSDRDTQYF. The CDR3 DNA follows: TGTGCCAGCAGCTTAGCGGGTACGCTCTCGGACAGAGATACGCAGTATTTT.

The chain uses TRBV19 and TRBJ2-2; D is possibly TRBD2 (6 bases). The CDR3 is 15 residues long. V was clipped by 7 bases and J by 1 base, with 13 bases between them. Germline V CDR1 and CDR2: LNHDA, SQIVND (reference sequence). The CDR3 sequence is CASTPGLLNTGELFF. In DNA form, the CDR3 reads TGTGCCAGTACTCCGGGACTCCTGAACACCGGGGAGCTGTTTTTT.

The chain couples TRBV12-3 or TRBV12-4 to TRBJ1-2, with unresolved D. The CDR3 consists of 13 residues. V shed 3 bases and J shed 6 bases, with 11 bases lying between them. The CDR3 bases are TGTGCCAGCAGTTTTCCCGATCGAAATGGCTACACCTTC. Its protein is CASSFPDRNGYTF.

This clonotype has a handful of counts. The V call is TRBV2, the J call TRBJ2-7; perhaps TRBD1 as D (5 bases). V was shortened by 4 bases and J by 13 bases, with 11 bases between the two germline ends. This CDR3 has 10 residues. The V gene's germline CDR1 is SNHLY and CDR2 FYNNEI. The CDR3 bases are TGTGCCAGCAGTGGAGGACAACCCTACTTC. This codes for CASSGGQPYF.

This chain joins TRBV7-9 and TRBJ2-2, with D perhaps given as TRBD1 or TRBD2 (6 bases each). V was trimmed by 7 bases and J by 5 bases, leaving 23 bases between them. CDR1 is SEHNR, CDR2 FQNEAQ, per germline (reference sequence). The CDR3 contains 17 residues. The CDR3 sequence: CASILKTRGLGTGELFF. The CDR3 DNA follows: TGTGCCAGCATCCTAAAAACACGGGGGCTCGGAACCGGGGAGCTGTTTTTT. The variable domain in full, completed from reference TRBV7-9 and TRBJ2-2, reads DTGVSQNPRHKITKRGQNVTFRCDPISEHNRLYWYRQTLGQGPEFLTYFQNEAQLEKSRLLSDRFSAERPKGSFSTLEIQRTEQGDSAMYLCASILKTRGLGTGELFFGEGSRLTVL.

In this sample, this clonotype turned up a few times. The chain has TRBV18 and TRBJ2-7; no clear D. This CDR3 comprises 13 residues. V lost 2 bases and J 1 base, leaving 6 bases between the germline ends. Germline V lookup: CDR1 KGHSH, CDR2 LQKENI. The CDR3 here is CASSPSSSYEQYF. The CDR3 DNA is TGTGCCAGCTCACCATCCAGTTCCTACGAGCAGTACTTC.

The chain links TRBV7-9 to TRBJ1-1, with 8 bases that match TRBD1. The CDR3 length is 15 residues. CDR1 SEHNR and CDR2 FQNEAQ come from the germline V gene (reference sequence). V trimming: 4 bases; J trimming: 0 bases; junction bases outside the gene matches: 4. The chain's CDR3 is CASSSPTGVNTEAFF. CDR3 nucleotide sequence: TGTGCCAGCAGCTCCCCGACAGGGGTGAACACTGAAGCTTTCTTT.

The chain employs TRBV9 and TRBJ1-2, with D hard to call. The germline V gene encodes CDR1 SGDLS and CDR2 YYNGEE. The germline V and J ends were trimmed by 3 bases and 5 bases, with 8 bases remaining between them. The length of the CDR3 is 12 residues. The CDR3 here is CASSARTYGYTF. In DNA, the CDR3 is TGTGCCAGCAGCGCAAGGACTTATGGCTACACCTTC.

The CDR3 nucleotides are TGTGCCAGCAGTTATGACTCGAGCTCCTACAATGAGCAGTTCTTC. It specifies CASSYDSSSYNEQFF. The rearrangement joins TRBV6-5 to TRBJ2-1, with D unclear. Germline V lookup: CDR1 MNHEY, CDR2 SVGAGI. V was cut by 3 bases and J by 0 bases, with 9 bases left in between. This CDR3 contains 15 residues.

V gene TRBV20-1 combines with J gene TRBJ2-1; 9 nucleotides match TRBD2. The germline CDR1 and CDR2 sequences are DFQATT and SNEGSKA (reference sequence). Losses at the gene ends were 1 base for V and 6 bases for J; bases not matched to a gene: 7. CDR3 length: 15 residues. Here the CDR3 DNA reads TGCAGTGCTAGAGGCGGGACTAGCAGTGGCAATGAGCAGTTCTTC. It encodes CSARGGTSSGNEQFF.

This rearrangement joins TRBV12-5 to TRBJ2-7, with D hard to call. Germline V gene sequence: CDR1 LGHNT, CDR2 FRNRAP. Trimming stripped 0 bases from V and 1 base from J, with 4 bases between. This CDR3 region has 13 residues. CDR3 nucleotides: TGTGCTAGTGGTTTGGTAGGTTCCTACGAGCAGTACTTC. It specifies CASGLVGSYEQYF. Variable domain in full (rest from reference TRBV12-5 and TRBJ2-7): DARVTQTPRHKVTEMGQEVTMRCQPILGHNTVFWYRQTMMQGLELLAYFRNRAPLDDSGMPKDRFSAEMPDATLATLKIQPSEPRDSAVYFCASGLVGSYEQYFGPGTRLTVT.

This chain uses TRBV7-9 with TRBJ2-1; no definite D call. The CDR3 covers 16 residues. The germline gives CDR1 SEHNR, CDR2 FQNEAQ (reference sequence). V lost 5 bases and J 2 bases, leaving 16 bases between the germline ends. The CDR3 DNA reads TGTGCCAGCAGCCCAATCGACTCGGGTCCCTACAATGAGCAGTTCTTC. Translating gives CASSPIDSGPYNEQFF.

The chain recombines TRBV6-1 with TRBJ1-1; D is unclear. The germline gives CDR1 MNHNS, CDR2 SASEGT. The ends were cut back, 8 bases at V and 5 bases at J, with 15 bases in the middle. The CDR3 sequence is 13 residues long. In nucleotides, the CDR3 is TGTGCCAGCGGACGAAGCCAAGGGACTGAAGCTTTCTTT. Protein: CASGRSQGTEAFF.